This T cell receptor (beta chain) appears in the sequencing data of a study of shared clonotypes between healthy human individuals. Naive-designated CD8 cells lacked CD45RO, were positively enriched for CCR7, and omitted terminally differentiated effector memory CD45RA+ cells. This CDR3 comprises 16 residues. The junction had 16 bases not matched to a gene; V was cut back by 6 bases and J by 5 bases. The germline V gene has CDR1 KGHSH and CDR2 LQKENI. Data came from immunoSEQ multiplex PCR; TCRdb stores just in-frame clones and leaves some out. The data hold 2 million to 2.5 million clones, with about 94% observed a single time.

The sequence was obtained from a man between 18 and 29 years old in good health. Sequencing used naive CD8+ T cells sorted from blood. V gene TRBV18 combines with J gene TRBJ2-7, with 7 bases fitting TRBD2. This chain's CDR3 is CASSPIEAGEGNEQYF. The CDR3 DNA reads TGTGCCAGCTCGCCAATCGAGGCGGGAGAAGGGAACGAGCAGTACTTC.